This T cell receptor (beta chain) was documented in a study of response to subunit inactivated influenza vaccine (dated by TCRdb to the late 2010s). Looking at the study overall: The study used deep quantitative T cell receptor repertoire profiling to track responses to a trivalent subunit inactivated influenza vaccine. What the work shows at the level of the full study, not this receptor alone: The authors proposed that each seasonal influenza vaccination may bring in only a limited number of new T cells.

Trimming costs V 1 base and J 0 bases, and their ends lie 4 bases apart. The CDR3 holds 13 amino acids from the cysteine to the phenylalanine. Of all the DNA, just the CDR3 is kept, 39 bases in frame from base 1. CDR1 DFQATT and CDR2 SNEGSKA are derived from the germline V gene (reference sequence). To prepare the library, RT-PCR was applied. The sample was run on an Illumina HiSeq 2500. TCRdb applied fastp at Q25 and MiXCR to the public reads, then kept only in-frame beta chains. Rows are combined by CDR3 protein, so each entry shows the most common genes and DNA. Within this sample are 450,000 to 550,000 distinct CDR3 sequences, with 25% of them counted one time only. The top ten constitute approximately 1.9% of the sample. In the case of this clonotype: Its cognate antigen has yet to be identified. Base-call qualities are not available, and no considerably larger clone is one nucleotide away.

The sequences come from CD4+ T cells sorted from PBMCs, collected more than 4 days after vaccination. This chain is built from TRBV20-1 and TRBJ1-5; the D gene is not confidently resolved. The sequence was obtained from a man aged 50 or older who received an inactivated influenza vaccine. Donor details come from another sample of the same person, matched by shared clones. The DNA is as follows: TGCAGTGCTAGAGCCGATAGCAATCAGCCCCAGCATTTT. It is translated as CSARADSNQPQHF.